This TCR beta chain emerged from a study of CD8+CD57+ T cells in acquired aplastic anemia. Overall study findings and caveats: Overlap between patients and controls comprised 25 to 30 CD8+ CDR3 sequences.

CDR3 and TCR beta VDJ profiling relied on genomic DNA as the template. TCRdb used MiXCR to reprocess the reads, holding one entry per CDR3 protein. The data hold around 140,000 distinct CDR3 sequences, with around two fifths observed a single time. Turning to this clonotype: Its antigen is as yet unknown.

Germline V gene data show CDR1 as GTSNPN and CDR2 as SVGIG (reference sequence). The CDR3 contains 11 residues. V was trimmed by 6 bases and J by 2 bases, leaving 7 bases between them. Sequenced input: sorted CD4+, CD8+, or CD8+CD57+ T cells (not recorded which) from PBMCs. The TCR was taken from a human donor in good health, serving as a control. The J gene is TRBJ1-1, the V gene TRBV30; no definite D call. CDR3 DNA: TGTGCCTGTTCGGGCAACACTGAAGCTTTCTTT. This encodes CACSGNTEAFF.